The sequence of this T cell receptor beta chain was determined in a study of CD8 T cells in Susac syndrome. Reverse transcription of about 0.5 to 1 ug RNA was carried out with random hexamers. From the immunoSEQ multiplex PCR reads, TCRdb called clonotypes with MiXCR, one entry per CDR3 protein. The repertoire holds about 120,000 distinct CDR3 sequences, with 85% to 95% as singletons. Trimming stripped 6 bases from V and 2 bases from J, with 14 bases between. The CDR3 is made up of 14 amino acids. The sample consisted of CD8+ T cells from PBMCs. The receptor's source is a human donor with Susac syndrome. The rearrangement uses TRBV12-3 or TRBV12-4 and TRBJ2-7; D is perhaps TRBD2 (6 bases). The CDR3 DNA sequence: TGTGCCAGCAGCCAAACCGGGAGCACCTACGAGCAGTACTTC. Residues: CASSQTGSTYEQYF.